This T cell receptor (beta chain) was sequenced during a study of blood T cell repertoires in COVID-19. Study overall: There were acute and convalescent COVID-19 samples, and they came from the United States, Italy and Spain. From T cells, B-cell-depleted T cells, or PBMCs came the material, which was cDNA or gDNA.

V gave up 5 bases and J gave up 6 bases, with 16 bases separating them. This CDR3 is 15 amino acids long. Germline assignment: CDR1 MNHEY and CDR2 SMNVEV (reference sequence). In the original processing: Estimated nucleated cell counts came from reference gene primer amplification. Measured with immunoSEQ multiplex PCR; TCRdb has only the in-frame clones, and not every one. For V, J and clone size, that table is used; D and trimming come from the DNA. Here the sample spans some 330,000 clones, approximately 87% being singletons. Sequencing was done on a sample of peripheral blood. The V call is TRBV27, the J call TRBJ1-4; a possible D gene is TRBD1 (5 bases). This TCR came from a woman aged 45-65 years with active or convalescent COVID-19. CDR3 nucleotides: TGTGCCAGCAGTCCCCAGGGTCACCGTTATGAAAAACTGTTTTTT. Residues: CASSPQGHRYEKLFF.